The clone carrying this T cell receptor (beta chain) was seen once. The antigen is unknown. RNA and DNA were co-extracted from around 20-30 mg of unsorted bulk tissue. Every patient in the cohort had a primary liver carcinoma. That carcinoma was treated by surgical resection. This sample was taken from a study of tumor-infiltrating lymphocytes in primary liver carcinoma. Study at large: Spanning 30 to 69 years of age, the patients were men and women.

Notes on the study in general: Top-250-clone fractions were significantly higher in tumors than in blood (p = 0.039). It was observed that only about 7-25% of the top clones appeared in every one of the five tumor regions.

V lost 4 bases to trimming and J lost 2 bases, with 15 bases between them. From germline, CDR1 is SQVTM and CDR2 ANQGSEA. The CDR3 length is 14 residues. Constant-region priming of about 500 ng total RNA yielded TCR beta cDNA. Slightly modified ARM-PCR, run as three nested multiplex PCR rounds, produced the TCR beta libraries. TRBV1-TRBV30 forward primers paired with a C-beta reverse primer were used in the first two PCR rounds, which ran roughly 10 cycles each. TCRdb analysed the multiplex PCR reads with MiXCR anew, one entry per CDR3 protein. Of about 84,000 distinct CDR3 sequences in the sample, around 70% were seen once.

The chain links TRBV29-1 to TRBJ2-7; D perhaps matches TRBD1 (7 bases). This sequence was found in a man aged 35-49 years with primary liver carcinoma and hepatitis B virus infection. The source material was liver tumor tissue from sampling region 1. Subset: tumor region T1, superior pole. The DNA of the CDR3 is TGCAGCGTTGCTAGCGTAAGGGGGCCCTACGAGCAGTACTTC. Protein: CSVASVRGPYEQYF.